This T cell receptor (beta chain) was identified in a study of blood T cell repertoires in COVID-19 (dated by TCRdb to the early 2020s). About the full investigation: Samples covering the acute and convalescent phases of COVID-19 were provided by collaborators in the United States, Italy and Spain. The material from the prospective study consisted of cDNA or gDNA derived from T cells, B-cell-depleted T cells, or PBMCs. The dataset comprised deeply sampled blood TCRbeta repertoires from subjects exposed to, actively infected with, or recovered from COVID-19. The repertoires were released in a freely available public database intended as a resource for research on the immune response to SARS-CoV-2. Samples were obtained from the ongoing ImmuneRACE study (first 160 participants) and from 950 to 1,500 subjects provided by 6 global collaborators. Sample metadata almost always included a de-identified subject ID, COVID-19 status, age in years and sex. Where available, HLA class I and class II types were taken from metadata supplied by the sample provider and were not determined by assay-based typing.

Enrolling through a virtual design, the prospective study's participants ranged in age from roughly 18 to 90 years and lived across some 22 United States geographic areas. In the prospective study, participants were assigned to cohorts based on the clinical history participants reported in a screening survey and a study questionnaire. In the prospective study, mobile phlebotomists collected whole blood, serum and a nasopharyngeal or oropharyngeal swab from each participant. Over a roughly 2-month period, participants in the prospective study had the option of providing additional blood draws and questionnaires. Before DNA extraction, prospective study blood samples were shipped either frozen or at room temperature. The immunoSEQ Assay, a bias-controlled multiplex PCR, was used to amplify TCRbeta CDR3 regions from genomic DNA. The paper's data handling went like this. Within the assay, amplification of reference gene primers was used to estimate how many nucleated cells each sample contained. Sequence reads were collapsed and filtered to measure the absolute abundance of every unique TCRbeta CDR3 rearrangement. Productive Simpson clonality was computed per sample as the square root of Simpson's diversity index over productive rearrangements. TCRdb took this table from immuneACCESS and kept in-frame rearrangements with V and J called. Such tables lack part of the clones; where checked against another copy, unresolved V genes explain under half of the gap, and the rest is unexplained. V, J and clone size were drawn from that table, and D and trimming were deduced from the DNA. The sample profile shows 200,000 or so clones; 80% to 90% of them were found once. 3% to 4% of the sample is taken by the ten largest.

Overall study results and their limits: The quantity of clinical and demographic metadata differed by source and by participant and was supplied without curation.

A word on this clone: The antigen it binds to is not known. No base qualities exist here, and no much larger clone lies one base off it.

For CDR1 and CDR2, the germline V gene (reference sequence) lists LNHDA and SQIVND. Germline trimming: 6 bases from V, 9 bases from J; junction bases outside gene matches: 11. Spanning cysteine to phenylalanine, the CDR3 consists of 14 amino acids. Left in the record is the CDR3 DNA by itself, 42 bases read in frame from the first base. This receptor chain uses TRBV19 and TRBJ2-1; TRBD2 aligns with 7 central bases. The material sequenced was PBMCs or T cells enriched from blood (not recorded which). This TCR came from a woman between 40 and 55 years old with acute COVID-19. The base sequence is TGTGCCAGTAGCTGGGAGGGATTCCCCAGTGAGCAGTTCTTC. Its protein is CASSWEGFPSEQFF.